Sequencing of this T cell receptor beta chain was carried out in a study of T cells in Graves' hyperthyroidism and ophthalmopathy. Points from the study as a whole: Among clonotypes expanded in thyroid above 0.001, most were also found in blood.

Notes on this clonotype: Its antigen is as yet unknown.

It was RNA transcripts that yielded the amplified TCR beta CDR3 regions. Primed by the HTBI set, a first-round RT-PCR was run on the TCR CDR3. TCRdb fed the multiplex PCR reads into MiXCR, producing one record per CDR3 protein. The repertoire has a few hundred thousand distinct CDR3 sequences, approximately 18% of them found once; the top ten carry around two fifths. The PBMCs were sourced from fresh peripheral blood (about 9.7 ml). Germline V gives CDR1 SGHTA, CDR2 FQGNSA. This CDR3 comprises 15 residues. V was pared by 4 bases and J by 7 bases, with 17 bases between. This clonotype was obtained from a man aged 18 to 29 with Graves' ophthalmopathy. The chain joins TRBV7-2 to TRBJ1-5; the D gene is possibly TRBD1 (6 bases). The sample was blood. The CDR3 spells CASSWKGGDRQPQHF. The CDR3 bases are TGTGCCAGCAGCTGGAAGGGGGGGGATCGCCAGCCCCAGCATTTT.